The source of this T cell receptor beta chain is a study of T cells in Graves' hyperthyroidism and ophthalmopathy. General study results and limits: The majority of expanded thyroid clonotypes above 0.001 also appeared in blood. For ophthalmopathy, model prediction preceded onset by a median around six months.

TCR beta CDR3 regions were amplified from RNA. The TCR CDR3 first-round RT-PCR relied on the HTBI primer set. TCRdb used MiXCR to reprocess the multiplex PCR reads, holding one entry per CDR3 protein. Counted here are hundreds of thousands of distinct CDR3 sequences, approximately 42% occurring once; the ten biggest clones make up about 7.2%. It was uncontrolled infection, other autoimmune disease, pregnancy or lactation that excluded patients. Diagnostic decisions used clinical symptoms, serum thyroxine and TRAb, thyroid ultrasound and orbital computed tomography. Ten or more counts support this clonotype. Antigen unknown. The material sequenced was peripheral blood or thyroid tissue (not recorded which). This receptor was taken from an adult man with Graves' disease, either hyperthyroidism or ophthalmopathy (not recorded which).

The CDR3 bases are TGTGCGACTACCCGGGGCAACACTGAAGCTTTCTTT. This codes for CATTRGNTEAFF. The V and J genes are TRBV7-2 and TRBJ1-1; TRBD1 might be the D (5 bases). This CDR3 is built from 12 residues. The germline gives CDR1 SGHTA, CDR2 FQGNSA.